There are a few counts of the clone carrying this T cell receptor beta chain. Its antigen is unidentified. In germline, CDR1 is DFQATT, CDR2 SNEGSKA (reference sequence). V was clipped by 2 bases and J by 0 bases; unmatched bases: 9. The CDR3 runs 16 residues. This sample is drawn from a study of T cells in Graves' hyperthyroidism and ophthalmopathy. In the study overall: Initial diagnosis, before any treatment, was when peripheral blood was collected. Findings and limits, study-wide: The majority of expanded thyroid clonotypes above 0.001 also appeared in blood.

TCR beta CDR3 region amplification was performed from RNA transcripts. RT-PCR in the first round (using the HTBI primer set) targeted the TCR CDR3. TCRdb reanalysed the multiplex PCR reads using MiXCR and keeps one entry per CDR3 protein. Of about 320,000 distinct CDR3 sequences listed, around a sixth were seen once; the top ten hold roughly a third. Graves' hyperthyroidism is called stable when ophthalmopathy does not progress within 18 months. The TCR originated in a man younger than 45 with Graves' hyperthyroidism. The sequenced material came from blood. The chain couples TRBV20-1 to TRBJ2-7, with 8 bases that match TRBD1. The CDR3 coding sequence is TGCAGTGCTAGAAACCCCCGGGACAGGAGCTCCTACGAGCAGTACTTC. This codes for CSARNPRDRSSYEQYF.